These 16 T cell receptor beta chains came from one sample sequenced in a study of blood T cell repertoires in COVID-19 (dated by TCRdb to about 2020). Receptor libraries were prepared by the immunoSEQ multiplex PCR assay. In its TCRdb copy, this immuneACCESS table keeps in-frame sequences only and misses some clones. Where compared with another copy, unresolved V genes explain less than half of these, and the others have no known cause. This sample lists some 180,000 clones; approximately 80% were detected once. 6.5% to 9% of the sample lies in the top ten. The sequencing sample was made of peripheral blood. The receptors were sampled from a woman aged 40 to 49 with COVID-19, enrolled during active disease.

CDR3 sequence: CASSQEVRISGRVFF. In DNA, the CDR3 is TGTGCCAGCAGCCAAGAGGTTCGTATTAGCGGGAGGGTGTTCTTC. The rearrangement links TRBV4-2 to TRBJ2-1, with 11 bases that match TRBD2. V was pared by 0 bases and J by 15 bases, with 10 bases of the junction left unmatched. Germline CDR1 and CDR2: LGHNA and YNFKEQ. The CDR3 consists of 15 residues.

The chain employs TRBV28 and TRBJ1-1, with TRBD1 as a possible D gene (5 bases). Trimming stripped 4 bases from V and 2 bases from J, with 11 bases between. This CDR3 comprises 14 residues. The germline V gene has CDR1 MDHEN and CDR2 SYDVKM. This chain's CDR3 is CASSSSGFNTEAFF. The CDR3 DNA reads TGTGCCAGCAGTTCATCAGGGTTTAACACTGAAGCTTTCTTT.

As DNA, the CDR3 is TGCGCCAGCAATGTTGCCAATCGAGACACAGATACGCAGTATTTT. It codes for CASNVANRDTDTQYF. This sequence joins TRBV5-1 and TRBJ2-3; D not certain. This CDR3 has 15 amino acids. The germline V gene has CDR1 SGHRS and CDR2 YFSETQ. The V end lost 6 bases, the J end lost 2 bases, and 16 bases lay between the germline ends. Full variable domain (missing parts from reference TRBV5-1 and TRBJ2-3): KAGVTQTPRYLIKTRGQQVTLSCSPISGHRSVSWYQQTPGQGLQFLFEYFSETQRNKGNFPGRFSGRQFSNSRSEMNVSTLELGDSALYLCASNVANRDTDTQYFGPGTRLTVL.

The chain carries TRBV7-2 and TRBJ1-4; no clear D gene. This CDR3 spans 15 amino acids. With 1 base removed from V and 7 bases from J, the gap between germline ends came to 13 bases. Germline values: CDR1 SGHTA, CDR2 FQGNSA. The CDR3 coding sequence is TGTGCCAGCAGCTTAGGTTGGGTCGCAGGTGAAAAACTGTTTTTT. Encoded protein: CASSLGWVAGEKLFF.

This clone turned up a few times. The rearrangement links TRBV5-1 to TRBJ2-3, with 8 bases fitting TRBD1. J lost 0 bases, V lost 1 base, and 13 bases had no gene match. Germline CDR1 and CDR2: SGHRS and YFSETQ. The length of the CDR3 is 19 residues. This chain's CDR3 is CASSLPRTGQGISTDTQYF. CDR3 DNA sequence: TGCGCCAGCAGCTTGCCCAGGACAGGGCAGGGGATAAGCACAGATACGCAGTATTTT.

The rearrangement links TRBV3-1 (or the pseudogene TRBV3-2) to TRBJ2-3; 8 positions agree with TRBD1. Looked up from germline, CDR1 is LGHDT and CDR2 is YNNKEL (reference sequence). The V segment lost 4 bases and the J segment 2 bases; nucleotides outside the gene matches: 5. The CDR3 consists of 15 residues. CDR3 bases: TGTGCCAGCAGCCTGGACAGGGTTTTCACAGATACGCAGTATTTT. Residues: CASSLDRVFTDTQYF.

The chain carries TRBV6-5 and TRBJ2-7, with 12 bases fitting TRBD2. This CDR3 spans 14 amino acids. V lost 5 bases to trimming and J lost 2 bases; unmatched junction nucleotides: 1. Per the germline V gene, CDR1 is MNHEY and CDR2 is SVGAGI. CDR3 sequence (DNA): TGTGCCAGCAGTCGGACTAGCGGGACCTACGAGCAGTACTTC. It specifies CASSRTSGTYEQYF.

The chain has TRBV6-4 and TRBJ2-1, with D maybe TRBD1 (6 bases). The CDR3 sequence is 12 residues long. V was trimmed by 4 bases and J by 8 bases, leaving 9 bases between them. Germline assignment: CDR1 MRHNA and CDR2 SNTAGT. CDR3 residues: CASSAQGDEQFF. CDR3 nucleotide sequence: TGTGCCAGCAGTGCACAGGGAGATGAGCAGTTCTTC.

The genes are TRBV29-1 and TRBJ2-7; D is ambiguous. The germline V and J ends were trimmed by 0 bases and 6 bases, with 9 bases remaining between them. The CDR3 is made up of 12 amino acids. The germline V gene has CDR1 SQVTM and CDR2 ANQGSEA. This CDR3 is CSVEDQRSEQYF. The CDR3 region has the DNA TGCAGCGTTGAAGATCAGAGGTCCGAGCAGTACTTC.

In its sample, this clone was seen a few times. J is TRBJ1-4 and V is TRBV5-4; TRBD1 might be the D (6 bases). The CDR3 sequence is 17 residues long. CDR1 is SGHNT, CDR2 YYREEE, per germline (reference sequence). V lost 0 bases to trimming and J lost 3 bases, with 15 bases between them. CDR3 loop: CASSLDPAGAANEKLFF. CDR3 bases: TGTGCCAGCAGCTTGGACCCTGCGGGGGCGGCTAATGAAAAACTGTTTTTT.

V is TRBV7-9 and J is TRBJ2-5, with D possibly TRBD1 on 6 matching bases. With 6 bases removed from V and 1 base from J, the gap between germline ends came to 9 bases. The CDR3 covers 13 residues. Germline-derived CDR1 and CDR2 are SEHNR and FQNEAQ (reference sequence). CDR3 protein: CASRMGAQETQYF. In DNA form, the CDR3 reads TGTGCCAGCAGGATGGGGGCCCAAGAGACCCAGTACTTC.

This chain joins TRBV5-1 and TRBJ1-2; unclear D gene. The CDR3 has 15 residues. Trimming shortened V by 3 bases and J by 6 bases, and 18 bases separated the two germline ends. Germline V CDR1 and CDR2: SGHRS, YFSETQ. CDR3 bases: TGCGCCAGCAGCTACCGGAGCCCCGGCGGGGATGGCTACACCTTC. Translating it yields CASSYRSPGGDGYTF.

The chain couples TRBV29-1 to TRBJ2-7; D might be TRBD1 (5 bases). The V gene's germline CDR1 is SQVTM and CDR2 ANQGSEA. The V end was cut by 7 bases, the J end by 0 bases, with 10 bases between. The CDR3 has 12 residues. The CDR3 protein is CSGSDSSYEQYF. The CDR3, as DNA: TGCAGCGGTAGTGACAGCTCCTACGAGCAGTACTTC.

The chain carries TRBV29-1 and TRBJ1-1; D possibly corresponds to TRBD1 (5 bases). The CDR3 totals 13 residues. Germline CDR1 is SQVTM and CDR2 is ANQGSEA. The V end lost 3 bases, the J end lost 1 base, and 9 bases lay between the germline ends. CDR3 DNA: TGCAGCGTTGAGGGACTGAGGAACACTGAAGCTTTCTTT. Translation gives CSVEGLRNTEAFF.

This clone occurred a few times. This chain joins TRBV19 and TRBJ1-1; D possibly corresponds to TRBD1 (6 bases). Trimming took off 8 bases at V and 5 bases at J, with 12 bases between the two ends. This CDR3 spans 12 amino acids. Per the germline V gene, CDR1 is LNHDA and CDR2 is SQIVND (reference sequence). CDR3 sequence reads: CASFYQGTEAFF. Here the CDR3 DNA reads TGTGCCAGTTTCTACCAGGGGACTGAAGCTTTCTTT.

This clone was detected only a few times. The V call is TRBV5-6, the J call TRBJ2-7; D perhaps matches TRBD2 (5 bases). Germline CDR1 SGHDT, CDR2 YYEEEE. This CDR3 spans 15 amino acids. Trimming took off 4 bases at V and 5 bases at J, with 19 bases between the two ends. As DNA, the CDR3 is TGTGCCAGCAGCGAGCGACATCTTACTAGGCACGAGCAGTACTTC. As protein: CASSERHLTRHEQYF.